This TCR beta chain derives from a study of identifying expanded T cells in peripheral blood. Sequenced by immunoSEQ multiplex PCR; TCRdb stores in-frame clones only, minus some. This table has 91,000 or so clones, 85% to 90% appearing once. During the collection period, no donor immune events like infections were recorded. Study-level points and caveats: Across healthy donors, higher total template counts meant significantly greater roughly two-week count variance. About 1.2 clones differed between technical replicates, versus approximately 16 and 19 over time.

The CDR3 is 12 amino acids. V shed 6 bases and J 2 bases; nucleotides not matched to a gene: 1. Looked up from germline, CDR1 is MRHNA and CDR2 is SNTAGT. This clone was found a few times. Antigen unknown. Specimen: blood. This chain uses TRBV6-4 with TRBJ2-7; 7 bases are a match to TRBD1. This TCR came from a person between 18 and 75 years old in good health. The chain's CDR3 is CASRGQAYEQYF. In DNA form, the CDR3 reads TGTGCCAGCAGAGGACAGGCCTACGAGCAGTACTTC.